The present T cell receptor (beta chain) was sequenced within a study of shared clonotypes between healthy human individuals. The protocol was immunoSEQ multiplex PCR, while the TCRdb copy is restricted to in-frame clones and leaves out a portion. In the table there are about 2.1 million clones, 85% to 95% of which are singletons. About this clone itself: As yet, its antigen is unknown.

Germline CDR1 and CDR2: SGHRS and YFSETQ. The CDR3 covers 12 residues. The naive CD8 fraction comprised CD45RO-negative cells positively selected for CCR7 and excluded terminally differentiated effector memory CD45RA+ cells. Findings and caveats of the study: A few donors shared 4.5% to 6.5% of their naive CD4 clonotypes.

The genes are TRBV5-1 and TRBJ2-5; 7 bases are a match to TRBD1. The end of the DNA is better explained by TRBJ2-7, so the J call may be wrong. The sequencing sample was made of naive CD8+ T cells from PBMCs. The origin of this receptor is a man aged 18 to 30 in good health. Some clones in this sample may be carry-over from other donors' samples. CDR3 loop: CASSRDSYEQYF. The DNA of the CDR3 is TGCGCCAGCAGTAGGGACAGCTACGAGCAGTACTTC.